The sequence of this T cell receptor beta chain was determined in a study of T cells in Graves' hyperthyroidism and ophthalmopathy (dated by TCRdb to about 2019). For the wider study: Peripheral blood was collected at initial diagnosis, before any treatment. TCR V-J signatures able to tell the groups apart were searched for in a discovery cohort of about a hundred patients, of whom under 45 had Graves' ophthalmopathy and 55 to 65 had stable Graves' hyperthyroidism. An independent validation cohort of some 18 hyperthyroidism patients and 17 patients who later progressed to ophthalmopathy tested prospective prediction of ophthalmopathy. The 95 to 100 discovery patients were randomly divided into training and test sets at a 7:3 ratio. The study also compared thyroid tissue and blood T-cell repertoires from more than five Graves' hyperthyroidism patients. Following sampling, methimazole starting at 30 mg daily was given to hyperthyroidism patients, and high-dose intravenous methylprednisolone was given to ophthalmopathy patients. TCR Vbeta CDR3 sequencing of 130 to 150 peripheral blood samples (roughly 41 ophthalmopathy, about 80 hyperthyroidism and roughly 17 progressor patients) is reported in the paper. Results and caveats for the whole study, not just this receptor: In validation, the model predicted progression to ophthalmopathy with about 71% sensitivity and less than 75% specificity, a median of around six months before onset. Ophthalmopathy was separated from stable hyperthyroidism by a 13 V-J signature model, with approximately 85% sensitivity and roughly 81% specificity obtained in cross-validation and 80%/75% obtained in testing. Sample size was not statistically predetermined, and blinding of investigators to group allocation was not performed. Most expanded thyroid clonotypes (frequency above 0.001) were also detected in blood, suggesting blood repertoires may reflect thyroid immune responses.

The count of this clonotype is one. Its specific antigen is unknown. One base away lies a much larger clone, so this may be a sequencing read error. The hyperthyroidism patients were between 18 and 65 years old and newly diagnosed, with a disease duration of less than 2 months. Exclusion was applied to patients with uncontrolled infections, other autoimmune diseases, pregnancy or lactation. Diagnoses were based on clinical symptoms, serum thyroxine and TRAb, thyroid ultrasound and orbital computed tomography. Blood from progressor patients was collected at the time of first diagnosis with hyperthyroidism, before any ophthalmopathy symptoms had appeared. PBMCs were isolated from approximately 10 ml of fresh peripheral blood by Ficoll-Paque density gradient centrifugation. Progressor patients were defined as those initially diagnosed with Graves' hyperthyroidism in whom ophthalmopathy developed during follow-up. Trizol reagent was used to extract total RNA, and RNA quality was then checked on an Agilent 2100 Bioanalyzer.

Trimming accounts for 7 bases at V and 3 bases at J, while the number of junction bases matched to no gene is 9. The cysteine opens and the phenylalanine closes a CDR3 of 14 amino acids. Left in the record is the CDR3 DNA by itself, 42 bases read in frame from the first base. Taken from the germline V gene, the CDR1 and CDR2 loops are SQVTM and ANQGSEA. The TCR beta CDR3 regions were amplified from RNA transcripts. The TCR CDR3 was subjected to a first round of RT-PCR using the HTBI primer set and the Qiagen OneStep RT-PCR kit. A second multiplex PCR round built the libraries, followed by size selection and purification. Sequencing of the libraries was done on an Illumina HiSeq2000 using paired-end 100 bp reads. Under the source paper's analysis protocol: SOAPnuke was used to process the raw data, with reads discarded if the reads contained adapters or uncalled bases, had a mean Phred below 15, or lacked an exact constant-primer or identifier match. COPE v1.2.5 was used to merge high-quality paired reads, and clonotypes were defined as unique nucleotide sequences. Clonotypes were aligned to IMGT TRBV, TRBD and TRBJ reference segments using MiTCR v1.1. The analysis included only V-J combinations with a frequency above 0.0001, which together covered approximately 99% of the repertoires. The TCS score was defined as F50 (clonal expansion) divided by E x V (chaos), with BLOSUM62-based TCRdist calculated between CDR3 peptides within each V-J. Welch's t-statistics and random forest reduced 514 V-J features to 10 to 15, which were used in a naive Bayes classifier (R e1071). The public reads were reanalyzed by TCRdb: fastp trimming at Q25, MiXCR alignment, in-frame beta chains only. CDR3 protein sequences are deduplicated, and each keeps its most common genes and DNA. The V and J calls reflect TCRdb's pipeline rather than the authors' work. The sample table records around 300,000 distinct CDR3 sequences; roughly 15% of these occur just once. Almost 8% of the sample lies in the top ten.

The chain employs TRBV29-1 and TRBJ2-1; 7 middle bases align to TRBD1. The sample taken for sequencing was blood. This clonotype was obtained from a woman in her 30s with Graves' hyperthyroidism that later progressed to Graves' ophthalmopathy. The nucleotide sequence is given as TGCAGCGCCCGGGACAGAGCCAGCTACAATGAGCAGTTCTTC. Translation gives CSARDRASYNEQFF.